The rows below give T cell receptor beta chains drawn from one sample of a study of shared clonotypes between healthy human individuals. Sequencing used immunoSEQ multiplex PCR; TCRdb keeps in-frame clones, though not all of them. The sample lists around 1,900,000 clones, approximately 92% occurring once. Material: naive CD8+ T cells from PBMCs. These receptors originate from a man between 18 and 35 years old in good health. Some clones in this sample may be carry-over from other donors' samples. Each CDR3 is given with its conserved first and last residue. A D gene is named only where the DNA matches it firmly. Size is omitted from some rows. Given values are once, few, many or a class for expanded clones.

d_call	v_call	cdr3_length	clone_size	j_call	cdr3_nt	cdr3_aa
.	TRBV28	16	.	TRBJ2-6	TGTGCCAGCAGTTCCCCGGACAGCACAGGGGCCAACGTCCTGACTTTC	CASSSPDSTGANVLTF
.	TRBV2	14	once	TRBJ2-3	TGTGCCAGCAGTGCAACAGCAGCCCTAGATACGCAGTATTTT	CASSATAALDTQYF
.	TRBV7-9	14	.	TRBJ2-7	TGTGCCAGCAGCCCCCAATGGCAGGGCTACGAGCAGTACTTC	CASSPQWQGYEQYF
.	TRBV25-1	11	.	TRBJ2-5	TGTGCCAGCAGTGAGCTGAGGACCCAGTACTTC	CASSELRTQYF
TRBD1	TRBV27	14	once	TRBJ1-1	TGTGCCAGCAGACTACAGGGGACAAACACTGAAGCTTTCTTT	CASRLQGTNTEAFF
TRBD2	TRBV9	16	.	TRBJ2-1	TGTGCCAGCAGCGTAGTTAGCGGGGCTTACTACAATGAGCAGTTCTTC	CASSVVSGAYYNEQFF
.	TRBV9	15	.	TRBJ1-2	TGTGCCAGCAGCGTAGGGGGAGGGGGTAGCTATGGCTACACCTTC	CASSVGGGGSYGYTF
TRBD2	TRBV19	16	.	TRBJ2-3	TGTGCCAGTAACCCTCAAGCGGGAGGGAGCACAGATACGCAGTATTTT	CASNPQAGGSTDTQYF
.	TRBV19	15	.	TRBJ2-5	TGTGCCAGTAGTATAGTTGCGGGCAGCCAAGAGACCCAGTACTTC	CASSIVAGSQETQYF
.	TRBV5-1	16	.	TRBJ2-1	TGCGCCAGCAGTGGAAATCCCGACCCGGAGGGACGCGAGCAGTTCTTC	CASSGNPDPEGREQFF
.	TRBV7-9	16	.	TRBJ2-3	TGTGCCAGCAGCTCCGGGGGCGGGAGAGGGACAGATACGCAGTATTTT	CASSSGGGRGTDTQYF
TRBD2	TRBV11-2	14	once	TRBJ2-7	TGTGCCAGCAGCCCCGGACTAGCGGGCTACGAGCAGTACTTC	CASSPGLAGYEQYF
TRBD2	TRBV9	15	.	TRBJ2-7	TGTGCCAGCAGCCCGGGACTAGCGGCCTCCTACGAGCAGTACTTC	CASSPGLAASYEQYF
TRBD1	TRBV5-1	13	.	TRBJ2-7	TGCGCCAGCAGCTGGGGGACAGACTACGAGCAGTACTTC	CASSWGTDYEQYF
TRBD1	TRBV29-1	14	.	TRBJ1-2	TGCAGCGTCCCAGACAGGGAGGCTAACTATGGCTACACCTTC	CSVPDREANYGYTF
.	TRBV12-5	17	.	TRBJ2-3	TGTGCTAGTGGCGACGCTCCCCTGACAGGTTGGGCAGATACGCAGTATTTT	CASGDAPLTGWADTQYF
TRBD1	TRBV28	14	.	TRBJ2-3	TGTGCCAGCAGCGAGGGACAGGGAACAGATACGCAGTATTTT	CASSEGQGTDTQYF
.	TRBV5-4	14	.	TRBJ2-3	TGTGCCAGCAGCCCGGTGCTAGACACAGATACGCAGTATTTT	CASSPVLDTDTQYF
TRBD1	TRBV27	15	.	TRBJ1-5	TGTGCCACGAGGGAGGGGGCTTATAGCAATCAGCCCCAGCATTTT	CATREGAYSNQPQHF